The sequence of this T cell receptor beta chain was determined in a study of blood T cell repertoires in COVID-19. Turning to the study itself: Researchers got acute and convalescent COVID-19 samples from the United States, Italy and Spain.

Under the authors' procedure: Quantification of nucleated cells was approximated via reference gene primer amplification. Produced via immunoSEQ multiplex PCR; TCRdb's table is partial and in-frame only. The D gene and trimming were derived from the DNA, and the V and J assignments and clone size from that table. The table records roughly 300,000 clones, approximately 88% of them present only once. The sample holds one count of this clone. In germline, CDR1 is ENHRY, CDR2 SYGVKD. This CDR3 comprises 14 residues. The ends were cut back, 3 bases at V and 7 bases at J, with 15 bases in the middle. Sequencing was carried out using peripheral blood. This sequence joins TRBV10-3 and TRBJ1-2; D possibly corresponds to TRBD1 (5 bases). The TCR sequence derives from a man aged 18 to 35 who had recovered from COVID-19. DNA for the CDR3: TGTGCCATCAGTGACAGAGGGGAGGTCTTTGGCTACACCTTC. Amino acids: CAISDRGEVFGYTF.